This T cell receptor (beta chain) was sequenced in a study of a mutant IDH1 vaccine in newly diagnosed glioma. Study-level background: Treated patients had a mean age of 40.4 years and a roughly 62% male, roughly 40% female split.

Only in-frame clones appear in the TCRdb table, and some are missing; sequencing was by immunoSEQ multiplex PCR. The sample has fewer than 15,000 clones; roughly four fifths are singletons. Regarding time point: week 47, end of study. Vaccination comprised doses that each held 300 ug of mutant IDH1 20-mer peptide, plus topical imiquimod. There were new WHO grade 3 or 4 astrocytomas in the donors, and these were IDH1-mutant and ATRX-lost. CDR1 is SGHDT and CDR2 is YYEEEE in the germline V gene. Trimming left V 3 bases short and J 3 bases short, with 13 bases between. The CDR3 loop spans 14 amino acids. This clone has a single count. Antigen unknown.

Here the sequenced sample was PBMCs, taken from a glioma patient whose treatment included an IDH1 peptide vaccine. The sequence was obtained from a woman aged 40 to 50 with glioma. This rearrangement joins TRBV5-6 to TRBJ2-7; possibly TRBD2 for D (5 bases). In nucleotides, the CDR3 is TGTGCCAGCAGCTCGAGGGTACATAACTACGAGCAGTACTTC. Its protein product is CASSSRVHNYEQYF. The whole variable domain, filled in from reference TRBV5-6 and TRBJ2-7, reads DAGVTQSPTHLIKTRGQQVTLRCSPKSGHDTVSWYQQALGQGPQFIFQYYEEEERQRGNFPDRFSGHQFPNYSSELNVNALLLGDSALYLCASSSRVHNYEQYFGPGTRLTVT.